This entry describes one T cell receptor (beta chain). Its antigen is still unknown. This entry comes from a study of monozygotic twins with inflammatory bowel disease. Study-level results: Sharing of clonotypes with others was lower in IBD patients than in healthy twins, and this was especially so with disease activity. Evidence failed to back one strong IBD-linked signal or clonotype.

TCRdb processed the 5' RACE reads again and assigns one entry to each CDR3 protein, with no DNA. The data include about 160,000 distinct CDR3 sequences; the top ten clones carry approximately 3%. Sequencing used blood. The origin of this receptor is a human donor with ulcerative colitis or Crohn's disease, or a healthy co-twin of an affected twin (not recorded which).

CDR3 sequence: CASSLTGLSTEAFF. The chain links TRBV5-1 to TRBJ1-1; with no DNA, the TCRdb D assignment of TRBD1 cannot be verified. The CDR3 extends over 14 amino acids. The germline CDR1 and CDR2 sequences are SGHRS and YFSETQ. Filled out from reference TRBV5-1 and TRBJ1-1, the complete variable domain reads KAGVTQTPRYLIKTRGQQVTLSCSPISGHRSVSWYQQTPGQGLQFLFEYFSETQRNKGNFPGRFSGRQFSNSRSEMNVSTLELGDSALYLCASSLTGLSTEAFFGQGTRLTVV.